This TCR beta chain stems from a study of cytomegalovirus exposure and HLA in healthy donors. Study in general: Assignment to the Caucasian-associated ancestry cluster applied to over 70% of the approximately 380 genotyped donors. The study's findings and limits: TCR beta chains numbering about 160 were designated cytomegalovirus-associated.

PCR employed 60 Vbeta and 13 Jbeta primers. Using immunoSEQ multiplex PCR, the repertoire was profiled, and TCRdb retains in-frame clones only, with some absent. Of more than 90,000 clones listed, approximately 72% are singletons. Concerning this clone itself: Its antigen is still unknown.

V was cut by 3 bases and J by 4 bases, with 16 bases left in between. The CDR3 covers 16 residues. Germline CDR1 reads SGHNT; CDR2 reads YYREEE (reference sequence). This sequence was found in a woman in her 40s in good health and CMV-seronegative. The sequenced sample was PBMCs. The rearrangement uses TRBV5-4 and TRBJ2-2; D may be TRBD1 (6 bases). CDR3 sequence reads: CASSSPQGRPTGELFF. The CDR3 DNA reads TGTGCCAGCAGCTCACCCCAGGGGCGGCCCACCGGGGAGCTGTTTTTT.